A single sample is the source of the 10 T cell receptor beta chains below, sequenced in a study of molecular identifiers for immune sequencing clone quantification. TCRdb processed the PCR reads anew with MiXCR; each CDR3 protein has one entry. Of hundreds of thousands of distinct CDR3 sequences listed, about 25% were seen once; the top ten hold 0.75% to 0.8%. The material sequenced was naive CD8+ T cells from blood, with Jurkat cell RNA spiked in. Documented subset: FACS-sorted CD8+CD4-CCR7+CD45RA+ naive T cells. These receptors originate from a human donor in good health. Some libraries in this study had Jurkat cell RNA spiked in.

The rearrangement links TRBV6-5 to TRBJ2-1; D uncertain. The CDR3 is 12 residues long. Germline values: CDR1 MNHEY, CDR2 SVGAGI. V lost 8 bases, J lost 4 bases, and 9 bases lay in between. The CDR3 reads CASGEVYNEQFF. The CDR3 bases are TGTGCCAGCGGTGAGGTATACAATGAGCAGTTCTTC.

The sample holds a few counts of this clonotype. A much larger clone differs from this one at a single base, so this may be a read error. The chain couples TRBV5-3 to TRBJ1-1, with D perhaps matching TRBD1 (5 bases). TRBV5-3 is filed as an ORF, its function uncertain. V lost 8 bases, J lost 6 bases, and 17 bases lay in between. The CDR3 loop spans 13 amino acids. The CDR3, as DNA: TGTGCCAGCAGCCCGTGGGGGGGGGCTGAAGCTTTCTTT. This translates into CASSPWGGAEAFF.

This chain links TRBV2 with TRBJ1-4; no clear D. The germline V and J ends were trimmed by 4 bases and 6 bases, with 6 bases remaining between them. This CDR3 has 12 residues. The germline V gene has CDR1 SNHLY and CDR2 FYNNEI. The CDR3 DNA reads TGTGCCAGCAGTGGGTTAGATGAAAAACTGTTTTTT. Its translation is CASSGLDEKLFF.

This clonotype was recorded many times. The V call is TRBV7-9, the J call TRBJ1-1; D gene unclear. The length of the CDR3 is 12 residues. CDR1 and CDR2 (germline): SEHNR, FQNEAQ (reference sequence). Trimming shortened V by 6 bases and J by 11 bases, and 16 bases separated the two germline ends. CDR3 sequence reads: CASSYGEAEAFF. The CDR3 nucleotides are TGTGCCAGCAGTTATGGGGAGGCAGAGGCTTTCTTT. Filled out from reference TRBV7-9 and TRBJ1-1, the complete variable domain reads DTGVSQNPRHKITKRGQNVTFRCDPISEHNRLYWYRQTLGQGPEFLTYFQNEAQLEKSRLLSDRFSAERPKGSFSTLEIQRTEQGDSAMYLCASSYGEAEAFFGQGTRLTVV.

As to this clonotype: One base away lies a much larger clone, so this may be a sequencing read error. This chain uses TRBV28 with TRBJ2-1, with TRBD2 identical over 9 bases. After removal of 6 bases from V and 9 bases from J, the junction contained 18 bases not matched to a gene. There are 17 residues in the CDR3. CDR1 MDHEN and CDR2 SYDVKM come from the germline V gene. The CDR3 sequence is CASSGRGLAHQYGEQFF. CDR3 DNA sequence: TGTGCCAGCAGCGGCCGCGGACTAGCGCATCAATACGGTGAGCAGTTCTTC.

This clonotype was counted at least ten times. The V and J genes are TRBV24-1 and TRBJ2-2, with D maybe TRBD2 (6 bases). The germline gives CDR1 KGHDR, CDR2 SFDVKD. This CDR3 has 15 residues. The V gene lost 2 bases and the J gene lost 6 bases, with 12 bases spanning the gap. CDR3: CATSDSGVLPGELFF. Here the CDR3 DNA reads TGTGCCACCAGTGATTCGGGAGTTCTCCCCGGGGAGCTGTTTTTT.

This clonotype occurred many times. This rearrangement joins TRBV11-2 to TRBJ1-5; possible D gene TRBD1, 5 bases. The CDR3 contains 15 residues. Germline values: CDR1 SGHAT, CDR2 FQNNGV. Trimming left V 2 bases short and J 2 bases short, with 10 bases between. The CDR3 reads CASSLQGDGNQPQHF. DNA for the CDR3: TGTGCCAGCAGCTTACAGGGTGATGGCAATCAGCCCCAGCATTTT.

The V call is TRBV30, the J call TRBJ1-5, with unresolved D. The CDR3 has 16 residues. Germline V gives CDR1 GTSNPN, CDR2 SVGIG (reference sequence). V shed 0 bases and J shed 1 base, with 13 bases lying between them. The DNA of the CDR3 is TGTGCCTGGAGTGTACGAGGCGAAGCGAGCAATCAGCCCCAGCATTTT. Translated, it gives CAWSVRGEASNQPQHF. Together with reference TRBV30 and TRBJ1-5, the CDR3 gives the full variable domain: SQTIHQWPATLVQPVGSPLSLECTVEGTSNPNLYWYRQAAGRGLQLLFYSVGIGQISSEVPQNLSASRPQDRQFILSSKKLLLSDSGFYLCAWSVRGEASNQPQHFGDGTRLSIL.

In its sample, this clonotype was seen a few times. V gene TRBV6-2 or TRBV6-3 combines with J gene TRBJ1-1; D call uncertain. Germline values: CDR1 MNHEY, CDR2 SVGEGT. V shed 6 bases and J shed 0 bases, with 11 bases lying between them. The CDR3 has 14 residues. The CDR3 reads CASSPAQMNTEAFF. The CDR3 nucleotides are TGTGCCAGCAGCCCAGCACAGATGAACACTGAAGCTTTCTTT.

This clonotype was seen more than once but under ten times. The gene calls are TRBV7-9 and TRBJ2-7, with 10 bases identical to TRBD1. Germline assignment: CDR1 SEHNR and CDR2 FQNEAQ (reference sequence). V was clipped by 2 bases and J by 6 bases; unmatched bases: 7. The CDR3 contains 15 residues. CDR3 region: CASSLPGQGFSEQYF. CDR3 nucleotides: TGTGCCAGCAGCTTACCGGGACAGGGGTTCTCCGAGCAGTACTTC.